This TCR beta chain was documented in a study of multiple sclerosis patients with progressive multifocal leukoencephalopathy (dated by TCRdb to the late 2010s). A note on the overall study: The study examined peripheral T and B cells of MS patients who developed PML (4 under natalizumab, 1 after alemtuzumab) and treated patients who did not. A couple of patients on natalizumab who later developed PML were tracked over time from before therapy, through 6 and 12 months, up to PML onset. The study aimed to detect JC virus-specific or public T-cell expansions arising at the time of PML onset. General findings and caveats noted by the study authors: The analysis covered only peripheral blood, although cerebrospinal fluid or brain lymphocytes might be more informative for natalizumab-associated PML. When PML developed, no shared TRBV or TRBJ gene usage and no preferred TRBV-TRBJ pairings were found. TRB clones with frequency above 0.5% were observed only in PML patients, but the clones expanded at PML onset were found to be already present before and during natalizumab therapy. Less diverse TRB repertoires in most PML patients were suggested by lower normalized Shannon entropy, whereas values near 1 were observed in the natalizumab-treated controls. With only a small, descriptive cohort, it remained unclear whether the findings reflect JC virus infection or general immunocompromise.

This specimen's time point label, interpreted: 5 to 6 months of natalizumab therapy. What the treatment or condition label conveys for this sample: on natalizumab therapy at sampling. Every listed patient had received interferon beta before, and every PML patient was female. T1 and T2 blood samples were collected at 6 and 12 months of natalizumab therapy, respectively. Ficoll-Hypaque density gradient centrifugation was used to isolate peripheral blood mononuclear cells. The library relied on the immunoSEQ multiplex PCR assay. Synthetic inline TR CDR3 controls covering all V-J pairings were spiked into each PCR to estimate template counts and remove amplification bias. Reads went through processing to reduce amplification and sequencing bias, and quantification was done against synthetic TR CDR3 analogs. Per the authors' processing: Raw data were processed in ImmunoSEQ Analyzer, with out-of-frame sequences and CDR3s containing stop codons removed, and gene names were assigned according to IMGT nomenclature. Normalized Shannon entropy, defined as 1 minus Pielou's evenness, was used to summarize repertoire diversity. TRB sequences were considered identical only when V gene, J gene and CDR3 were shared. Public PML clonotypes were CDR3s shared by two or more PML-onset samples but absent earlier, in controls, and in public databases. Position-by-position CDR3 amino acid composition was analyzed in Skylign with the observed count method. TCRdb retrieved this table from immuneACCESS and kept in-frame rearrangements only. Not all clones are present; in checked studies, unresolved V genes account for under half, and no reason is known for the remainder. V and J calls plus clone size are reproduced from that table; the DNA served to infer D and trimming. This sample comprises tens of thousands of clones, roughly nine tenths of them detected only once. The ten largest make up roughly 1.6% of the sample.

Inclusive of the bounding cysteine and phenylalanine, the CDR3 is 14 residues long. Only the CDR3 DNA stays, 42 bases, in frame from base 1. According to the germline V gene, CDR1 reads SNHLY and CDR2 reads FYNNEI. A remark on this clone: Its antigen target is currently unknown. Base qualities are not recorded, but no much larger clone differs from it by a single base.

The receptor was derived from a human donor with multiple sclerosis. Sequenced material: PBMCs, taken from a patient treated with natalizumab. The receptor chain draws on TRBV2 and TRBJ2-5, and perhaps TRBD2 as D gene, on 5 matching bases. Near its end, the DNA agrees better with TRBJ2-7, so the J call may be wrong. Here is the DNA: TGTGCCAGCAGTGCGAAGAGGGCTGGATACGAGCAGTACTTC. Its translation reads: CASSAKRAGYEQYF.